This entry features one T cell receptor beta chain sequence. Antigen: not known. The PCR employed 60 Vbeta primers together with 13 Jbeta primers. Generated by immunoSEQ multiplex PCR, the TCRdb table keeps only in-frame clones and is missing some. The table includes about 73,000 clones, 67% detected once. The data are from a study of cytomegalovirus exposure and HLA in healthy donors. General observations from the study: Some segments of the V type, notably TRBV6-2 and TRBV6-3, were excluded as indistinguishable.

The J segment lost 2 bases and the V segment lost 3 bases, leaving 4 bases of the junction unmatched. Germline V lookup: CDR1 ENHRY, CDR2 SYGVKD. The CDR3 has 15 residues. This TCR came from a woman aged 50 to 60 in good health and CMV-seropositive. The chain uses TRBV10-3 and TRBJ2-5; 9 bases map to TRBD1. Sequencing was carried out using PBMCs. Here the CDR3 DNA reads TGTGCCATCAGTGAAGGGACAGGGATACAAGAGACCCAGTACTTC. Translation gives CAISEGTGIQETQYF.